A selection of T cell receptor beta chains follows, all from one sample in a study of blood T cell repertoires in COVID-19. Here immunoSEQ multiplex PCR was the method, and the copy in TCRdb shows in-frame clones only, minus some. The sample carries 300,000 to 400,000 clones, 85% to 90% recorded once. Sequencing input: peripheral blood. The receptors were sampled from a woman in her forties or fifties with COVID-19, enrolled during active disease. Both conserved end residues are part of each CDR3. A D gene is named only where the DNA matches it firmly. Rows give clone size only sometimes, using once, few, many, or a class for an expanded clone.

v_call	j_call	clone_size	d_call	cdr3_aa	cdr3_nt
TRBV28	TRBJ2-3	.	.	CASSNRVSTDTQYF	TGTGCCAGCAGTAACAGGGTCAGCACAGATACGCAGTATTTT
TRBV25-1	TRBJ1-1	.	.	CASSDGGGAFF	TGTGCCAGCAGTGATGGGGGGGGAGCTTTCTTT
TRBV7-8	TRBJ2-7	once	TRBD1	CASSLSGYDRVPPRNYEQYF	TGTGCCAGCAGCTTATCAGGGTACGACAGGGTCCCCCCTAGAAACTACGAGCAGTACTTC
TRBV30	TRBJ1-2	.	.	CAWNSQGRAYGYTF	TGTGCCTGGAACTCGCAGGGGAGGGCCTATGGCTACACCTTC
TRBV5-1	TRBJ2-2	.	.	CASIEFAGERAGELFF	TGCGCCAGCATTGAATTCGCCGGGGAAAGGGCCGGGGAGCTGTTTTTT
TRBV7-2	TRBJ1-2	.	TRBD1	CASSPRQGQENYGYTF	TGTGCCAGCAGCCCTCGACAGGGACAAGAGAACTATGGCTACACCTTC
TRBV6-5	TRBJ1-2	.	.	CASTAGNYGYTF	TGTGCCAGCACAGCAGGGAACTATGGCTACACCTTC
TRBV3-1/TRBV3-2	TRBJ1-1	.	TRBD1	CASRTGQGARYTEAFF	TGTGCCAGCAGAACGGGACAGGGGGCTCGGTACACTGAAGCTTTCTTT
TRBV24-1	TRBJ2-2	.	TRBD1	CATSDRGTANTGELFF	TGTGCCACCAGTGATAGGGGGACAGCGAACACCGGGGAGCTGTTTTTT
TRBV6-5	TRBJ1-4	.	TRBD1	CASSWDRANEKLFF	TGTGCCAGCAGTTGGGACAGGGCTAATGAAAAACTGTTTTTT
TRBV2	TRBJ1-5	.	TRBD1	CASSELVGQGRYSNQPQHF	TGTGCCAGCAGTGAATTAGTTGGACAGGGGAGGTATAGCAATCAGCCCCAGCATTTT
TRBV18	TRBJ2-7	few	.	CASSPGRNSYEQYF	TGTGCCAGCTCACCTGGCAGAAACTCCTACGAGCAGTACTTC